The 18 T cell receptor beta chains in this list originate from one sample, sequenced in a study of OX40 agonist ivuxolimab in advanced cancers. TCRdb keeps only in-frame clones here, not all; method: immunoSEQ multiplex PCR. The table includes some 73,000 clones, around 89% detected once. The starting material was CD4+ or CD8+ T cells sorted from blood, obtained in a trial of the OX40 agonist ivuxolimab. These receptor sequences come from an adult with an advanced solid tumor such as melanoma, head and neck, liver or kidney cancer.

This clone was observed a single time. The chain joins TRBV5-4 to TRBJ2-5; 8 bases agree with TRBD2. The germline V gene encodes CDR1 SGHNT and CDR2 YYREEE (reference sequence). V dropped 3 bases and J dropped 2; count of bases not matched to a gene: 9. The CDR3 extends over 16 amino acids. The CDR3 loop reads CASSSGGGLGQETQYF. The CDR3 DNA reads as TGTGCCAGCAGCTCCGGGGGGGGCTTAGGGCAAGAGACCCAGTACTTC.

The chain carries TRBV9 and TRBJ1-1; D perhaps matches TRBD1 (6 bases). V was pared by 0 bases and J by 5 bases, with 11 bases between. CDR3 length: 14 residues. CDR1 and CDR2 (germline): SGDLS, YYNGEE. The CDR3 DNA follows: TGTGCCAGCAGCGTAGCAGGGGCTGGTACTGAAGCTTTCTTT. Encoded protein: CASSVAGAGTEAFF.

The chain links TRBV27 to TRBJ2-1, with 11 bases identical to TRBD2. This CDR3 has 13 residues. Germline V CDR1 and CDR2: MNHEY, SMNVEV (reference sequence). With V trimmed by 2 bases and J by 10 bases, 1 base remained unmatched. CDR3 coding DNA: TGTGCCAGCAGTTTACTAGCGGGAGGCGAGCAGTTCTTC. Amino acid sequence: CASSLLAGGEQFF.

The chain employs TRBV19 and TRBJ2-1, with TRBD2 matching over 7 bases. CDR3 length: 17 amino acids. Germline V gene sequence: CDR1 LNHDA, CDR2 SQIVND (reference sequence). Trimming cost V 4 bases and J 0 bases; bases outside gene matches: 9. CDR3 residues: CASSRLPGTNSYNEQFF. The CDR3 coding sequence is TGTGCCAGTAGTAGGCTACCCGGGACTAACTCCTACAATGAGCAGTTCTTC.

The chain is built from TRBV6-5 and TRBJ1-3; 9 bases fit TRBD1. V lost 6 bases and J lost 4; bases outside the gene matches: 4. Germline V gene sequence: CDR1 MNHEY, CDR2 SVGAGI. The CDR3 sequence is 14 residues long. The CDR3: CASRRTGEGNTIYF. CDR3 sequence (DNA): TGTGCCAGCAGGAGGACAGGGGAAGGAAACACCATATATTTT.

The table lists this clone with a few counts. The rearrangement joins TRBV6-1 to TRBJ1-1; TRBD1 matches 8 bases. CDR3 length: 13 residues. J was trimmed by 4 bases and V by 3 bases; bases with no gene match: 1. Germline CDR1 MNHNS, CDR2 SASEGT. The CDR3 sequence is CASSETGVTEAFF. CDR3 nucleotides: TGTGCCAGCAGTGAGACAGGGGTCACTGAAGCTTTCTTT.

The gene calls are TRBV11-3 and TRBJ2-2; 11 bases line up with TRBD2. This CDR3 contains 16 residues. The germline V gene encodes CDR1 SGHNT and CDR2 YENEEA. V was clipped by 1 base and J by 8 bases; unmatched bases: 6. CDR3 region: CASSLVLAGVTGELFF. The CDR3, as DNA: TGTGCCAGCAGCTTAGTACTAGCGGGAGTAACTGGGGAGCTGTTTTTT.

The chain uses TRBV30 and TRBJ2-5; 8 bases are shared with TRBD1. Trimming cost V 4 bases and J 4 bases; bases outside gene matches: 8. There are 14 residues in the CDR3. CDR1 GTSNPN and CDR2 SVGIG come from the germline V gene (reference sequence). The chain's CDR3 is CAWKKGQARETQYF. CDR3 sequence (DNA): TGTGCCTGGAAAAAGGGACAGGCAAGAGAGACCCAGTACTTC.

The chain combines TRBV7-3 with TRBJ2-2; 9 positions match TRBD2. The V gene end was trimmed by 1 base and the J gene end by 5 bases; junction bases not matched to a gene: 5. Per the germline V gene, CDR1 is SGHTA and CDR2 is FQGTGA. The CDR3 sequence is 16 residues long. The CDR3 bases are TGTGCCAGCAGCTTAATTAGCGGGAGTGCGACCGGGGAGCTGTTTTTT. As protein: CASSLISGSATGELFF.

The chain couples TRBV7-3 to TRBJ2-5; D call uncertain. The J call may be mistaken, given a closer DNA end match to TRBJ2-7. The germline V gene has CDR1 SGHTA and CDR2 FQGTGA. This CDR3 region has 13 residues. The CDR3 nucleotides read TGTGCCAGCAGCTTAAATCATGGCTACGAGCAGTACTTC. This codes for CASSLNHGYEQYF.

CDR3 sequence (DNA): TGTGCCAGCTCATTGACAGGGTTCTACGAGCAGTACTTC. Translation gives CASSLTGFYEQYF. The chain employs TRBV18 and TRBJ2-7, with 7 bases fitting TRBD1. Germline trimming cut 5 bases from V and 3 bases from J; bases unmatched to any gene: 4. This CDR3 has 13 amino acids. Looked up from germline, CDR1 is KGHSH and CDR2 is LQKENI.

The CDR3 sequence: CASSYGDTSYEQYF. CDR3 coding DNA: TGCGCCAGCAGTTACGGTGACACCTCCTACGAGCAGTACTTC. This chain links TRBV5-1 with TRBJ2-7; D remains unclear. This CDR3 comprises 14 residues. With 5 bases removed from V and 0 bases from J, the gap between germline ends came to 12 bases. Per germline, CDR1 SGHRS and CDR2 YFSETQ.

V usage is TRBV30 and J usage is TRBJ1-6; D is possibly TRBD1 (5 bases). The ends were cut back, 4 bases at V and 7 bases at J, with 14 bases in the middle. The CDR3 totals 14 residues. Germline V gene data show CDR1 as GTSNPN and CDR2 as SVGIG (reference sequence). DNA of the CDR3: TGTGCCTGGATACGGGGCGAGGGGAATTCACCCCTCCACTTT. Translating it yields CAWIRGEGNSPLHF.

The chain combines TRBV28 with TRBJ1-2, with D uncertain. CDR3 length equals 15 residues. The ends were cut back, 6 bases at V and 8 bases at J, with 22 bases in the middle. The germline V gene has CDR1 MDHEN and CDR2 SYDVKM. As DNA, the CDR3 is TGTGCCAGCAGGGTCACTCCGGGAGGGCGAGGAGGCTACACCTTC. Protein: CASRVTPGGRGGYTF.

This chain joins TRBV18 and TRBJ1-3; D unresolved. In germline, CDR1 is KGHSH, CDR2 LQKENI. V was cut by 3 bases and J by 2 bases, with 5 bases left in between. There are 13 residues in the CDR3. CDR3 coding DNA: TGTGCCAGCTCACCGGACGCTGGAAACACCATATATTTT. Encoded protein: CASSPDAGNTIYF.

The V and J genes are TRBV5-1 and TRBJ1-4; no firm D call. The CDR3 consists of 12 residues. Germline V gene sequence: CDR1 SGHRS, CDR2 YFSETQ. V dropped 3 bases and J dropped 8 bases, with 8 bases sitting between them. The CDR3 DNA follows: TGCGCCAGCAGCTCCGCGGACGAAAAACTGTTTTTT. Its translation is CASSSADEKLFF.

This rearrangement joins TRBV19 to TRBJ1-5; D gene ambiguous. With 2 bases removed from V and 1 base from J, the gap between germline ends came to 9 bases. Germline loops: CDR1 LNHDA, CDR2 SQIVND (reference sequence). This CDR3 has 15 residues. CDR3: CASSILPASNQPQHF. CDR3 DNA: TGTGCCAGTAGTATATTGCCGGCGAGCAATCAGCCCCAGCATTTT.

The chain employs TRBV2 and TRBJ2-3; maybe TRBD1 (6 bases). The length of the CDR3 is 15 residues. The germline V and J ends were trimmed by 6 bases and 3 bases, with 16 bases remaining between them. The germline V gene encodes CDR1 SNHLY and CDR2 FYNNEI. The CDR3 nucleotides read TGTGCCAGCAGCCTAGGGGGACAACCGACAGATACGCAGTATTTT. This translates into CASSLGGQPTDTQYF.